These T cell receptor beta chains were read from a single sample in a study of T cells in Graves' hyperthyroidism and ophthalmopathy. TCRdb re-called the multiplex PCR reads through MiXCR, storing one row per CDR3 protein. The table records hundreds of thousands of distinct CDR3 sequences, around 19% of them present only once. What was sequenced was blood. The source of these receptors is a woman in her fifties or sixties with Graves' hyperthyroidism that later progressed to Graves' ophthalmopathy. Each CDR3 is given with its conserved first and last residue. The D gene is left open where the match is weak. Not all rows give a size; the values are once, few, many and, for expanded clones, a class.

>NA|many|TRBJ1-4|TRBV3-1
TGTGCCAGCAGCCAAGGGCCAGGGCCCAATGAAAAACTGTTTTTT
CASSQGPGPNEKLFF
>NA|many|TRBJ2-6|TRBV7-9
TGTGCCAGCAGGTTACAGGGCTCTGGGGCCAACGTCCTGACTTTC
CASRLQGSGANVLTF
>NA|NA|TRBJ2-2|TRBV6-5
TGTGCCAGCAGTTATCCTCCCGGGACGACGAACACCGGGGAGCTGTTTTTT
CASSYPPGTTNTGELFF
>NA|NA|TRBJ2-2|TRBV19
TGTGCCAGTAGTACCCGAGGGGGGGGCGCCGGGGAGCTGTTTTTT
CASSTRGGGAGELFF
>NA|many|TRBJ1-1|TRBV30
TGTGCCTGGACACCGAGGGGGAGGAACACTGAAGCTTTCTTT
CAWTPRGRNTEAFF
>NA|many|TRBJ2-1|TRBV12-3/TRBV12-4
TGTGCCAGCAGTTTCTCCCTTGGGAGCTGGAATGAGCAGTTCTTC
CASSFSLGSWNEQFF
>NA|many|TRBJ1-1|TRBV20-1
TGCAGTGCTAGAGAATCGGACCGTGAAGCTTTCTTT
CSARESDREAFF
>TRBD1|many|TRBJ2-7|TRBV10-3
TGTGCCATCAGTGACCCCGGGACAGGGTGGGGGTCCTACGAGCAGTACTTC
CAISDPGTGWGSYEQYF
>NA|few|TRBJ1-2|TRBV12-3/TRBV12-4
TGTGCGGTTATGGACACATATGGCTACACCTTC
CAVMDTYGYTF
>TRBD2|many|TRBJ2-3|TRBV20-1
TGCAGTGCTAGAGATTGGGGGAGCGGGGGGGCCATAGATACGCAGTATTTT
CSARDWGSGGAIDTQYF
>TRBD2|many|TRBJ2-3|TRBV7-8
TGTGCCAGCAGCGACCGACTAGCGGGGGGGGCAGATACGCAGTATTTT
CASSDRLAGGADTQYF
>NA|few|TRBJ2-3|TRBV5-1
TGCGCCAGCAGCTTGGTCGGGCAGGGTGATACAGATACGCAGTATTTT
CASSLVGQGDTDTQYF
>NA|few|TRBJ1-2|TRBV7-8
TGTGCCAGCAGCTTAGCTTCGCAGATCCGGTACTATGGCTACACCTTC
CASSLASQIRYYGYTF
>NA|many|TRBJ1-1|TRBV6-5
TGTGCCAGCAGTTACTTACCTGGGGTGAACACTGAAGCTTTCTTT
CASSYLPGVNTEAFF
>TRBD1|many|TRBJ1-1|TRBV3-1
TGTGCCAGCAGCAACAGGGGGGGGATTGACACTGAAGCTTTCTTT
CASSNRGGIDTEAFF
>NA|few|TRBJ1-6|TRBV12-3/TRBV12-4
TGTGCCAGCAGTTTCACCGAGGAGAATTCACCCCTCCACTTT
CASSFTEENSPLHF